This TCR beta chain was captured in a study of cytomegalovirus exposure and HLA in healthy donors. Background on the study: In an early release, HLA-typed donors contributed 80 million to 95 million unique TCR sequences. Broader study findings: There were some public TCRs occurring in many donors, but most TCR sequences were rare. V- and J-gene trimming in TCR beta was tied to a missense DCLRE1C variant by an analysis performed later. Highly shared sequence variants in one cluster were likely a sequencing artifact.

Details on this clone: What it binds is unknown.

With 0 bases removed from V and 0 bases from J, the gap between germline ends came to 12 bases. The CDR3 runs 16 residues. The germline CDR1 and CDR2 sequences are LNHDA and SQIVND (reference sequence). The primer mix had 60 Vbeta and 13 Jbeta primers. Profiled with immunoSEQ multiplex PCR; TCRdb holds only in-frame clones, not every one. Found here are some 150,000 clones, nearly 80% of them singletons; the top ten hold over 2.5%. The chain employs TRBV19 and TRBJ2-7; the D gene is possibly TRBD2 (6 bases). This clonotype originated in a man aged 35 to 55 in good health and CMV-seropositive. Sequenced: PBMCs. The CDR3 region has the DNA TGTGCCAGTAGTATAGACCCCCGGGGGAGCTCCTACGAGCAGTACTTC. Translating it yields CASSIDPRGSSYEQYF.